This is a list of T cell receptor beta chains from one sample in a study of T cells in Graves' hyperthyroidism and ophthalmopathy. MiXCR, applied by TCRdb to the multiplex PCR reads, yields one record per CDR3 protein. The sample holds roughly 420,000 distinct CDR3 sequences, around 14% seen once. Material: blood. These receptors were taken from a woman between 18 and 29 years old with Graves' hyperthyroidism. CDR3s include the opening cysteine and the closing phenylalanine or tryptophan. D genes are given only for firm matches. Clone sizes are given selectively: once, few, many, or a class where the clone is expanded.

V gene	J gene	clone size	D gene	CDR3 DNA	CDR3 protein
TRBV2	TRBJ1-3	.	.	TGTGCCAGCAGCTTAGCCCAGAACACCATATATTTT	CASSLAQNTIYF
TRBV6-2/TRBV6-3	TRBJ1-1	many	TRBD1	TGTGCCAGCACCAAGACAGGGACGGACACTGAAGCTTTCTTT	CASTKTGTDTEAFF
TRBV4-1	TRBJ1-4	few	.	TGCGCCAGCAGCCACCGCGGGGTTAATGAAAAACTGTTTTTT	CASSHRGVNEKLFF
TRBV4-2	TRBJ1-1	few	.	TGTGCCAGCAGCCAAGTTCCAGACACTGAAGCTTTCTTT	CASSQVPDTEAFF
TRBV9	TRBJ2-2	.	.	TGTGCCAGCACTAAGGGGCCGGCCGGGGAGCTGTTTTTT	CASTKGPAGELFF
TRBV3-1	TRBJ1-2	many	.	TGTGCCAGCAGCCAAGTCGGAGGTGGCTACACCTTC	CASSQVGGGYTF
TRBV5-6	TRBJ2-2	many	TRBD1	TGTGCCAGCAGCTGGGACAGGGCGGAGAACGGGGAGCTGTTTTTT	CASSWDRAENGELFF
TRBV27	TRBJ2-3	few	.	TGTGCCAGCAGAAAGACTACTAGCACAGATACGCAGTATTTT	CASRKTTSTDTQYF
TRBV28	TRBJ2-7	many	.	TGTGCCAGCAGTTTCACGGGAGTTTACGAGCAGTACTTC	CASSFTGVYEQYF
TRBV9	TRBJ1-2	few	.	TGTGCCAGCAGCGTAACGGGGTATGGCTACACCTTC	CASSVTGYGYTF
TRBV19	TRBJ2-1	.	.	TGTGCCAGTAGCGTCCGAGGGGAGGCTAGCTACAATGAGCAGTTCTTC	CASSVRGEASYNEQFF
TRBV12-3/TRBV12-4	TRBJ1-5	few	.	TGTGCCAGCAGTTTACGATTTACAGGTAATCAGCCCCAGCATTTT	CASSLRFTGNQPQHF
TRBV2	TRBJ2-3	many	.	TGTGCCAGCAGTATGGCCTATAGTACAGATACGCAGTATTTT	CASSMAYSTDTQYF
TRBV19	TRBJ1-1	.	.	TGTGCCCGCCAAATCATGAACACTGAAGCTTTCTTT	CARQIMNTEAFF
TRBV11-2	TRBJ1-2	many	.	TGTGCCAGCAGCTTAGAACGGGGCATATCGGCTTTTTATGGCTACACCTTC	CASSLERGISAFYGYTF
TRBV7-2	TRBJ2-1	many	TRBD1	TGTGCCAGCAGCTTACAGGGGGCTTTCAACCGGGATGAGCAGTTCTTC	CASSLQGAFNRDEQFF
TRBV11-2	TRBJ1-1	many	.	TGTGCCAGCAGCCCTCTGACCGGGCCGAAGGGCACTGAAGCTTTCTTT	CASSPLTGPKGTEAFF
TRBV28	TRBJ1-5	many	TRBD1	TGTGCCAGCAGTCACCCGGGACAGGGGGTCAATCAGCCCCAGCATTTT	CASSHPGQGVNQPQHF
TRBV19	TRBJ1-1	.	TRBD1	TGTGCCAGTAGTACCACAATACCTTACAGGGGTGGCACTGAAGCTTTCTTT	CASSTTIPYRGGTEAFF
TRBV6-2/TRBV6-3	TRBJ1-2	few	.	TGTGCCAGCACCGCGGAGGGCTTGAGAGGCTACACCTTC	CASTAEGLRGYTF
TRBV19	TRBJ2-1	.	TRBD2	TGTGCCAGTAGTACTAGCGGGGTCAATGAGCAGTTCTTC	CASSTSGVNEQFF
TRBV29-1	TRBJ2-2	.	.	TGCAGCGCGGGACATTTTTCGAACACCGGGGAGCTGTTTTTT	CSAGHFSNTGELFF